This T cell receptor (beta chain) was identified during a study of T cells in Graves' hyperthyroidism and ophthalmopathy (dated by TCRdb to the late 2010s). For the wider study: Peripheral blood samples were taken at initial diagnosis, before any treatment was given. The study also compared thyroid tissue and blood T-cell repertoires from a handful of Graves' hyperthyroidism patients. After sampling, hyperthyroidism patients received methimazole starting at 30 mg daily, and ophthalmopathy patients received high-dose intravenous methylprednisolone. Prospective prediction of ophthalmopathy was tested in an independent validation cohort of 18 to 20 hyperthyroidism patients and 15 to 17 patients who later progressed to ophthalmopathy. For training and testing, the roughly 100 patients in the discovery cohort were randomly divided in a 7:3 ratio. TCR V-J signatures able to tell the groups apart were searched for in a discovery cohort of some 97 patients, of whom around 42 had Graves' ophthalmopathy and 55 to 60 had stable Graves' hyperthyroidism. The paper reports TCR Vbeta CDR3 sequencing of approximately 140 peripheral blood samples: some 44 ophthalmopathy, about 75 hyperthyroidism and 17 progressor patients. What the study reported, not specific to this receptor: In cross-validation, a model built on a 13 V-J signature told ophthalmopathy apart from stable hyperthyroidism with about 90% sensitivity and approximately 81% specificity, and in testing the same model reached 80%/75%. Most expanded thyroid clonotypes (frequency above 0.001) were also found in blood, which suggests that blood repertoires may mirror thyroid immune responses. During validation, the model predicted progression to ophthalmopathy a median of roughly six months ahead of onset, with 70.59% sensitivity and under 85% specificity. No statistical method was used to fix the sample size in advance, and group allocation was not hidden from the investigators.

The sample holds many counts of this clonotype. The antigen this receptor binds is unknown. Base qualities are not recorded, but no much larger clone differs from it by a single base. Hyperthyroidism patients were newly diagnosed, had a disease duration of under 2 months, and were aged 18 to 65 years. The study excluded patients with uncontrolled infections, other autoimmune diseases, pregnancy or lactation. Diagnoses relied on clinical symptoms, serum thyroxine and TRAb, thyroid ultrasound and orbital computed tomography. Blood from progressor patients was collected at the time of first diagnosis with hyperthyroidism, before any ophthalmopathy symptoms had appeared. PBMCs were isolated from about 9.2 ml of fresh peripheral blood by Ficoll-Paque density gradient centrifugation. Progressor patients were defined as those initially diagnosed with Graves' hyperthyroidism in whom ophthalmopathy developed during follow-up. Trizol reagent was used to extract total RNA, and RNA quality was then checked on an Agilent 2100 Bioanalyzer.

The TCR beta CDR3 regions were amplified from RNA transcripts. For the first round of RT-PCR on the TCR CDR3, the HTBI primer set was used together with the Qiagen OneStep RT-PCR kit. The libraries were constructed in a second round of multiplex PCR and then size-selected and purified. Libraries were sequenced paired-end with 100 bp reads on an Illumina HiSeq2000. Processing in the source paper ran as follows. SOAPnuke was used to process the raw data, with reads discarded if the reads contained adapters or uncalled bases, had a mean Phred below 15, or lacked an exact constant-primer or identifier match. High-quality paired reads were merged with COPE v1.2.5, and unique nucleotide sequences were defined as clonotypes. Clonotypes were aligned to IMGT TRBV, TRBD and TRBJ reference segments using MiTCR v1.1. Analysis was restricted to V-J combinations with a frequency above 0.0001, which covered roughly 99% of repertoires. A TCS score was defined as the ratio of F50 (clonal expansion) to E x V (chaos), with BLOSUM62-based TCRdist applied between CDR3 peptides within each V-J. Welch's t-statistics and random forest reduced fewer than 600 V-J features to 13, which were used in a naive Bayes classifier (R e1071). TCRdb itself trimmed the public reads at Q25 with fastp, ran MiXCR and retained productive beta chains. All rows with the same CDR3 protein become a single entry with the most common DNA and genes. These V and J calls originate from TCRdb's pipeline instead of the authors' own analysis. This sample comprises fewer than 300,000 distinct CDR3 sequences, about 25% of them detected only once. More than 25% of the sample goes to the ten largest clones.

Specimen: blood. This receptor was obtained from a man aged 35 to 55 with Graves' hyperthyroidism that later progressed to Graves' ophthalmopathy.

The CDR3 region: CATPFRGESNQPQHF. The DNA sequence follows: TGTGCCACCCCCTTTAGGGGGGAAAGCAATCAGCCCCAGCATTTT. The V and J segments used are TRBV27 and TRBJ1-5; the best D guess is TRBD1, with 6 bases matching. Counted from cysteine to phenylalanine, this CDR3 has 15 amino acids. Just the 45-base CDR3 DNA is kept, in frame starting at base 1. Cut back by 10 bases and 1 base, the V and J ends lie 17 bases apart. CDR1 and CDR2 (MNHEY, SMNVEV) derive from the germline V gene (reference sequence).